This section outlines one T cell receptor (beta chain) sequence together with its context. Antigen unknown. The sample is drawn from a study of cytomegalovirus exposure and HLA in healthy donors. Study-wide results and limits: Later analysis reportedly placed an Asian-associated ancestry cluster below the roughly 640-donor mean in N-insertions. As a later analysis showed, a missense DCLRE1C variant was linked to trimming of TCR beta V- and J-genes. A cluster of highly shared sequence variants was likely a sequencing artifact.

The CDR3 consists of 16 residues. With 3 bases clipped from V and 0 bases from J, the junction kept 4 bases outside the gene matches. Per the germline V gene, CDR1 is SGHTA and CDR2 is FQGNSA. The PCR made use of 60 Vbeta and 13 Jbeta primers. This table comes from immunoSEQ multiplex PCR, and its TCRdb copy is limited to in-frame clones, with some not included. The sample has 95,000 to 150,000 clones; around 70% are singletons. The sequencing input was PBMCs. The sequence derives from a woman aged 40 to 49 in good health and CMV-seropositive. This sequence joins TRBV7-2 and TRBJ2-1; 8 nucleotides line up with TRBD2. The chain's CDR3 is CASSFLAGASYNEQFF. The CDR3 region has the DNA TGTGCCAGCAGCTTTCTAGCGGGTGCCTCCTACAATGAGCAGTTCTTC.